A selection of T cell receptor beta chains follows, all from one sample in a study of technical replicates of blood from a few donors. Some clones are missing from TCRdb's copy, which holds only in-frame ones; the method was immunoSEQ multiplex PCR. In the table there are about 93,000 clones, 95% of which are singletons. The sample taken for sequencing was T cells isolated from PBMCs. The source of these receptors is a human donor in good health. Both conserved end residues are part of each CDR3. Fields, in order: V gene, J gene, clone size, D gene, CDR3 DNA, CDR3 protein. The D gene is left open where the match is weak. Expanded clones get a size class; other rows say once, few or many, or leave the size out.

TRBV28	TRBJ2-7	-	TRBD1	TGTGCCAGCAGGCTCCTCGGGACAGGGTACGAGCAGTACTTC	CASRLLGTGYEQYF
TRBV25-1	TRBJ2-7	-	TRBD2	TGTGCCAGCGGAAGCATGGGACTAGCGAGCTACGAGCAGTACTTC	CASGSMGLASYEQYF
TRBV7-9	TRBJ2-7	-	-	TGTGCCAGCATGGCAGGGACCTACGAGCAGTACTTC	CASMAGTYEQYF
TRBV27	TRBJ2-7	-	-	TGTGCCAGCAGTTTAGAAGCCGGGGATAGCTCCTACGAGCAGTACTTC	CASSLEAGDSSYEQYF
TRBV28	TRBJ1-1	-	TRBD1	TGTGCCAGCAGTTTAAGCGTGTGGGACAGTTCTAACACTGAAGCTTTCTTT	CASSLSVWDSSNTEAFF
TRBV4-1	TRBJ2-1	-	-	TGCGCCAGCAGCCAGGCGGGCATTGAGCAGTTCTTC	CASSQAGIEQFF
TRBV18	TRBJ2-7	-	TRBD1	TGTGCCAGCTCACTCAGGGGACAGGGCTACGAGCAGTACTTC	CASSLRGQGYEQYF
TRBV9	TRBJ1-6	-	-	TGTGCCAGCAGCACCGGGGGGGTAGTAGGTTCACCCCTCCACTTT	CASSTGGVVGSPLHF
TRBV5-4	TRBJ1-1	-	-	TGTGCCAGCAGCTTGTCTGGCAGGGAAGGCACTGAAGCTTTCTTT	CASSLSGREGTEAFF
TRBV7-9	TRBJ1-5	-	TRBD1	TGTGCCAGCAGCGGACATGAGGGACAGGGATTTAGCAATCAGCCCCAGCATTTT	CASSGHEGQGFSNQPQHF
TRBV5-1	TRBJ1-2	-	TRBD1	TGCGCCAGCAGCTTGGTATTGGGGCCGACAGGGTCCGACGGCTACACCTTC	CASSLVLGPTGSDGYTF
TRBV6-1	TRBJ2-1	-	-	TGTGCCAGCAGTGCCTCTAGCTTTATACACAATGAGCAGTTCTTC	CASSASSFIHNEQFF
TRBV5-1	TRBJ2-7	-	-	TGCGCCAGCAGCTTGGAACCGGGATCGGGCTACGAGCAGTACTTC	CASSLEPGSGYEQYF
TRBV19	TRBJ2-7	-	TRBD1	TGTGCCAGTAGTATAGGGACAGGGGGTATCTACGAGCAGTACTTC	CASSIGTGGIYEQYF
TRBV2	TRBJ2-2	-	-	TGTGCCAGCAGTGCCGTGAGGTACACCGGGGAGCTGTTTTTT	CASSAVRYTGELFF
TRBV11-3	TRBJ2-1	-	TRBD2	TGTGCCAGCAGCTCCTGGTACAGCGGGGATCTGCATGAGCAGTTCTTC	CASSSWYSGDLHEQFF
TRBV5-6	TRBJ2-4	-	-	TGTGCCAGCAGCTTGAGGTACGCTAGCTACGGAAACATTCAGTACTTC	CASSLRYASYGNIQYF
TRBV7-2	TRBJ2-1	-	TRBD2	TGTGCCAGCAGCCCAGCTAGCGGGACTACCTACAATGAGCAGTTCTTC	CASSPASGTTYNEQFF
TRBV7-6	TRBJ2-3	-	-	TGTGCCAGCAGCCCAAGACAACGCACAGATACGCAGTATTTT	CASSPRQRTDTQYF
TRBV4-1	TRBJ2-3	-	-	TGCGCCAGCGGGGGGTACTTGACATTGCTTAGGGATACGCAGTATTTT	CASGGYLTLLRDTQYF
TRBV19	TRBJ1-1	-	TRBD1	TGTGCCAGTAGCAAACAGGGGGCGAACACTGAAGCTTTCTTT	CASSKQGANTEAFF
TRBV9	TRBJ1-6	-	-	TGTGCCAGCAGCGGTAGCTCCTATAATTCACCCCTCCACTTT	CASSGSSYNSPLHF
TRBV2	TRBJ2-2	-	-	TGTGCCAGCTCCGTTCCCCCCGGGACACTACCTGACACCGGGGAGCTGTTTTTT	CASSVPPGTLPDTGELFF
TRBV30	TRBJ1-2	-	-	TGTGCCTGGAGTAAACTGAGCTATGGCTACACCTTC	CAWSKLSYGYTF
TRBV5-4	TRBJ2-7	-	-	TGTGCCAGCAGCTTGGACAACGTGCACGAGCAGTACTTC	CASSLDNVHEQYF
TRBV19	TRBJ1-1	-	-	TGTGCCAGTAGTTTCTCAGTAAATACTGAAGCTTTCTTT	CASSFSVNTEAFF
TRBV11-2	TRBJ1-1	-	TRBD1	TGTGCCAGCAGACAAACAGGGGGCGCGGGGGCTTTCTTT	CASRQTGGAGAFF
TRBV13	TRBJ2-5	-	TRBD2	TGTGCCAGCAGCCCTAGCGGGCTCCAAGAGACCCAGTACTTC	CASSPSGLQETQYF
TRBV18	TRBJ1-1	-	-	TGTGCCAGCTCGAACGCAGGGTCCCCTGAAGCTTTCTTT	CASSNAGSPEAFF
TRBV5-1	TRBJ2-5	-	-	TGCGCCAGCAGCTGGCACAGGGAAGCGGAGACCCAGTACTTC	CASSWHREAETQYF
TRBV30	TRBJ2-5	-	-	TGTGCCTGGAGTGTAGGGGTATGGGAGACCCAGTACTTC	CAWSVGVWETQYF
TRBV5-6	TRBJ1-6	once	TRBD1	TGTGCCAGCAGCGTACAGGGGACCACCGTCCCACCCCTCCACTTT	CASSVQGTTVPPLHF
TRBV7-2	TRBJ1-3	-	-	TGTGCCAGCAGCCGGGTCGCAAACTCTGGAAACACCATATATTTT	CASSRVANSGNTIYF
TRBV28	TRBJ1-4	-	-	TGTGCCAGCAGTAAGCTTGAGTTGGAGTCTGAAAAACTGTTTTTT	CASSKLELESEKLFF
TRBV2	TRBJ2-7	-	-	TGTGCCAGCAGTGGAGAAACCTACGAGCAGTACTTC	CASSGETYEQYF
TRBV4-1	TRBJ1-1	-	-	TGCGCCAGCAGCCAAGCCAGGGGTGGTAGCACTGAAGCTTTCTTT	CASSQARGGSTEAFF
TRBV7-6	TRBJ2-2	-	-	TGTGCCAGCAGCTCCCGGGGACAGGGGTGGCGGGAGGGCCTTTACGGGGAGCTGTTTTTT	CASSSRGQGWREGLYGELFF
TRBV7-3	TRBJ1-6	-	-	TGTGCCGTATCGTTCGGGCCCCTCCACTTT	CAVSFGPLHF
TRBV9	TRBJ2-5	-	-	TGTGCCAGCAGCGTAATGGGGGGCCAAGAGACCCAGTACTTC	CASSVMGGQETQYF
TRBV9	TRBJ2-7	-	TRBD1	TGTGCCAGCAGCTCTACAGGGGACACCTACGAGCAGTACTTC	CASSSTGDTYEQYF
TRBV18	TRBJ2-7	once	TRBD1	TGTGCCAGCTCAGGCCGGGACAGTATCCACGAGCAGTACTTC	CASSGRDSIHEQYF
TRBV2	TRBJ2-1	-	TRBD2	TGTGCCAGGGGGACTAGCGAGGGGAACTCCTACAATGAGCAGTTCTTC	CARGTSEGNSYNEQFF
TRBV9	TRBJ2-1	-	-	TGTGCCAGCAGCGGCCTAGTCTACAATGAGCAGTTCTTC	CASSGLVYNEQFF
TRBV4-2	TRBJ1-2	-	TRBD1	TGTGCCAGCAGCCGAAACACAGGGGCCACCGCTGTGAATCATGGCTACACCTTC	CASSRNTGATAVNHGYTF
TRBV19	TRBJ1-2	few	TRBD1	TGTGCCAGCCTGAACAGGGGAGTGGACCTCGGGGATGGCTACACCTTC	CASLNRGVDLGDGYTF
TRBV2	TRBJ1-3	once	-	TGTGCCAGCAGTGTAAAGCGAGGGTCGGGGACTCAAGGAAACACCATATATTTT	CASSVKRGSGTQGNTIYF
TRBV5-1	TRBJ2-7	-	TRBD2	TGCGCCAGCAGCTTGGACGGGACTAGATACGAGCAGTACTTC	CASSLDGTRYEQYF
TRBV19	TRBJ2-7	-	-	TGTGCCAGTAGTTATTTGACAGGTGCCACCTACGAGCAGTACTTC	CASSYLTGATYEQYF
TRBV28	TRBJ1-3	-	TRBD1	TGTGCCAGCGGCCGACAGGGATACGGAAACACCATATATTTT	CASGRQGYGNTIYF
TRBV28	TRBJ2-2	-	TRBD2	TGTGCCAGCAGCTCGCTAGCGGGGTTCACCGGGGAGCTGTTTTTT	CASSSLAGFTGELFF
TRBV7-9	TRBJ1-5	-	-	TGTGCCAGCAGCTCCAAAACAGGGCAGCCCCAGCATTTT	CASSSKTGQPQHF